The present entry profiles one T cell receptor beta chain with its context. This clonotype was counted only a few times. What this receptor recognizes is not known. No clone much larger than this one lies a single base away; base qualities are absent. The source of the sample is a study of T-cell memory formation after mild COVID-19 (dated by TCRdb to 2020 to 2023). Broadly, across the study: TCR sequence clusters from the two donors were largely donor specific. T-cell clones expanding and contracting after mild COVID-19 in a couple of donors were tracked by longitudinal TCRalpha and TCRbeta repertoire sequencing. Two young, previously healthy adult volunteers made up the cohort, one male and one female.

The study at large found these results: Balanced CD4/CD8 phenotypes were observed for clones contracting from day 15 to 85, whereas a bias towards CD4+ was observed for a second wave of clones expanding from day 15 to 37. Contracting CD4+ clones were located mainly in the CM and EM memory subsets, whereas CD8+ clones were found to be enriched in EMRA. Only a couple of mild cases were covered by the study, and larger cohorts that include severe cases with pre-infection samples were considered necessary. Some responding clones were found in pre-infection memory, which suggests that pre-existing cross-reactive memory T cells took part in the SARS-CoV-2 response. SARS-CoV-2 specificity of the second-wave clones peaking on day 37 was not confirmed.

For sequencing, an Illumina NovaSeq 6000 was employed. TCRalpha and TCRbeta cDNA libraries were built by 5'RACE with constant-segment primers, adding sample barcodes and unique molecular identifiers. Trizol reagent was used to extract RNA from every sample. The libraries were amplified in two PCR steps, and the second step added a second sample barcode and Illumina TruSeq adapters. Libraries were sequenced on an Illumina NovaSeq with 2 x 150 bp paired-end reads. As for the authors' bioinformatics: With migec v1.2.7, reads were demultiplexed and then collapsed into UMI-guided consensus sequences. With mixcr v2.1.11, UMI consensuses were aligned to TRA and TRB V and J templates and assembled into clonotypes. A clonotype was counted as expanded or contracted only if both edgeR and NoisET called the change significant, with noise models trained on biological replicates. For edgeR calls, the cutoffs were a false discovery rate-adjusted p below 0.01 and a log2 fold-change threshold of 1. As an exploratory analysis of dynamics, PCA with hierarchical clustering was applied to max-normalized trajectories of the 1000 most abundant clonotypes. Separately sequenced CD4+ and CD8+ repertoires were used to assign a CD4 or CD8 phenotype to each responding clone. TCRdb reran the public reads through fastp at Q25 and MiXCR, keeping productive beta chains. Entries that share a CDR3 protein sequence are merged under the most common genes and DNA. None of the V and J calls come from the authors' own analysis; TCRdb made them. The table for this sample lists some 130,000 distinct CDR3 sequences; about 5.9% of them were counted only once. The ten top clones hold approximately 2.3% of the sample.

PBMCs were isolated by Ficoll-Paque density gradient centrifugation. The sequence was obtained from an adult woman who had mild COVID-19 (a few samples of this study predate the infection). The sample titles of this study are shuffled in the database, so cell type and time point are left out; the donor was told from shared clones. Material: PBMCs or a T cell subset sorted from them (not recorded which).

CDR3 reads: CASSHAGTDTQYF. At the DNA level, the sequence is TGTGCCAGCAGCCATGCCGGCACAGATACGCAGTATTTT. The chain was built from TRBV11-2 and TRBJ2-3, with no reliable assignment of the D segment. Taken from cysteine to phenylalanine, the CDR3 has 13 residues. This entry keeps only the CDR3 DNA: 39 bases, framed from base 1. V and J lose 5 bases and 1 base, and a span of 7 bases separates them. Per the germline V gene, SGHAT is the CDR1 and FQNNGV is the CDR2. The CDR3, completed at both ends by the reference TRBV11-2 and TRBJ2-3 genes, gives the full variable domain EAGVAQSPRYKIIEKRQSVAFWCNPISGHATLYWYQQILGQGPKLLIQFQNNGVVDDSQLPKDRFSAERLKGVDSTLKIQPAKLEDSAVYLCASSHAGTDTQYFGPGTRLTVL.